A single sample gave rise to the 9 T cell receptor beta chains below, sequenced in a study of T cells expressing NK-cell markers. TCRdb reanalyzed the 5' RACE reads, giving one entry per CDR3 protein sequence and no DNA. The specimen's table records about 260,000 distinct CDR3 sequences. The specimen was blood T cells: a sorted CD56 or NKG2C T cell subset, CD4+ or CD8+ T cells, or bulk PBMC T cells (not recorded which). The receptors were sampled from a woman between 18 and 70 years old in good health.

The chain employs TRBV5-1 and TRBJ1-5; the TRBD1 assignment by TCRdb is unverifiable without DNA. This CDR3 spans 14 amino acids. Germline V gives CDR1 SGHRS, CDR2 YFSETQ. The chain's CDR3 is CASSITGAPQPQHF.

The gene calls are TRBV9 and TRBJ1-4; TCRdb's D call of TRBD1 is untestable without DNA. The CDR3 is made up of 16 amino acids. Germline CDR1 is SGDLS and CDR2 is YYNGEE. CDR3 protein: CASSVGDGRTNEKLFF.

The CDR3 loop reads CSARDLRAATNEKLFF. The chain carries TRBV20-1 and TRBJ1-4. CDR1 and CDR2 (germline): DFQATT, SNEGSKA (reference sequence). This CDR3 is built from 16 residues.

The genes are TRBV7-2 and TRBJ1-4; no DNA is available, so the TRBD1 call from TCRdb remains unchecked. Looked up from germline, CDR1 is SGHTA and CDR2 is FQGNSA. The CDR3 contains 17 residues. CDR3 protein: CASSLRDRVMGAEKLFF.

The gene calls are TRBV24-1 and TRBJ2-3; TCRdb's D call of TRBD2 is untestable without DNA. The CDR3 runs 16 residues. Germline CDR1 is KGHDR and CDR2 is SFDVKD. CDR3 protein: CATSDSGSYSTNKQYF.

V usage is TRBV27 and J usage is TRBJ2-3. The V gene's germline CDR1 is MNHEY and CDR2 SMNVEV (reference sequence). This CDR3 contains 14 residues. CDR3 sequence reads: CASTRGFRTDTQYF.

The V call is TRBV12-3 or TRBV12-4, the J call TRBJ2-5; TCRdb designates TRBD2, a call that cannot be tested without DNA. CDR3 length: 16 residues. The CDR3 protein is CASSLAPAGYQETQYF.

V gene TRBV7-9 combines with J gene TRBJ1-1. The germline CDR1 and CDR2 sequences are SEHNR and FQNEAQ (reference sequence). CDR3 length: 13 amino acids. This CDR3 reads CASSSPAGTEAFF. Drawing the rest from reference TRBV7-9 and TRBJ1-1, the complete variable domain is DTGVSQNPRHKITKRGQNVTFRCDPISEHNRLYWYRQTLGQGPEFLTYFQNEAQLEKSRLLSDRFSAERPKGSFSTLEIQRTEQGDSAMYLCASSSPAGTEAFFGQGTRLTVV.

The rearrangement joins TRBV20-1 to TRBJ1-4; TCRdb selects TRBD1, and the lack of DNA leaves this call unchecked. The germline V gene encodes CDR1 DFQATT and CDR2 SNEGSKA (reference sequence). CDR3 length: 13 amino acids. CDR3 protein: CSASPVRREKLFF.